This T cell receptor beta chain was recovered during a study of cytotoxic CD8 clonotypes in ibrutinib-treated CLL. Study-wide context: The group held over nine relapsed/refractory and roughly 14 treatment-naive patients, with roughly 17 IGHV unmutated. Notes on the study in general: Baseline levels of clonality went above those of age-matched healthy donors and moved with circulating CD8+ T-cell counts.

The CDR3 is 17 amino acids. Germline V CDR1 and CDR2: MNHEY, SMNVEV (reference sequence). Trimming at V came to 3 bases and at J to 1 base, leaving 8 bases not matched to a gene. This table comes from immunoSEQ multiplex PCR, and its TCRdb copy is limited to in-frame clones, with some not included. Seen here are 110,000 to 150,000 clones, around 93% observed once, and the top ten hold roughly a tenth. With respect to this clone: What it binds is unknown.

Library input was about 2.2 micrograms of DNA from cryopreserved PBMCs. The sequencing here drew on PBMCs, taken after 12 months of ibrutinib treatment. This TCR derives from a human donor with chronic lymphocytic leukemia. The chain combines TRBV27 with TRBJ2-7; TRBD2 matches at 11 bases. This CDR3 reads CASSFRSSSGRSYEQYF. The CDR3 bases are TGTGCCAGCAGTTTCCGCTCCTCTAGCGGGAGGTCCTACGAGCAGTACTTC.